Each of the 8 T cell receptor beta chains below was sequenced from the same sample in a study of shared clonotypes between healthy human individuals. The assay was immunoSEQ multiplex PCR, and TCRdb's table has in-frame clones only and misses some. The sample lists around 700,000 clones; approximately 74% were seen once. The material sequenced was memory CD4+ T cells sorted from blood. Sample subset: CD45RA-negative fraction. All receptors derive from a woman in her thirties in good health.

The V call is TRBV21-1, the J call TRBJ2-3; TRBD1 is the table's D call and was not checked against the DNA. TRBV21-1 is listed as a pseudogene. The CDR3 runs to 14 residues. The CDR3 DNA reads as TGTGCCAGCAGCAAAGTGAGGAGGACAGCCGCGCAGTATTTT. It yields the protein CASSKVRRTAAQYF.

V and J are TRBV28 and TRBJ1-4, with 11 bases that match TRBD1. J was trimmed by 5 bases and V by 5 bases; bases with no gene match: 7. Germline CDR1 reads MDHEN; CDR2 reads SYDVKM. The length of the CDR3 is 16 residues. CDR3 nucleotide sequence: TGTGCCAGCAGTACCGGAGGGACAGGGGGAAATGAAAAACTGTTTTTT. This encodes CASSTGGTGGNEKLFF. Drawing the rest from reference TRBV28 and TRBJ1-4, the complete variable domain is DVKVTQSSRYLVKRTGEKVFLECVQDMDHENMFWYRQDPGLGLRLIYFSYDVKMKEKGDIPEGYSVSREKKERFSLILESASTNQTSMYLCASSTGGTGGNEKLFFGSGTQLSVL.

The chain couples TRBV5-4 to TRBJ1-1; the match to TRBD1 covers 9 bases. V was clipped by 3 bases and J by 1 base; unmatched bases: 4. Germline loops: CDR1 SGHNT, CDR2 YYREEE (reference sequence). The CDR3 is 15 amino acids. CDR3: CASSWGQGGNTEAFF. CDR3 coding DNA: TGTGCCAGCAGCTGGGGACAGGGTGGGAACACTGAAGCTTTCTTT.

The gene calls are TRBV6-5 and TRBJ1-1, with D perhaps TRBD1 (6 bases). Germline-derived CDR1 and CDR2 are MNHEY and SVGAGI. This CDR3 has 14 residues. Trimming stripped 6 bases from V and 1 base from J, with 12 bases between. The CDR3 is CASSPGQTNTEAFF. Here the CDR3 DNA reads TGTGCCAGCAGCCCCGGACAGACGAACACTGAAGCTTTCTTT.

This clone is medium-sized (0.01 to 0.1%) within its sample. This chain's CDR3 is CASRPRGLSGNEKLFF. The CDR3 DNA is TGTGCCAGTAGGCCTCGCGGGCTCTCGGGGAATGAAAAACTGTTTTTT. The V call is TRBV19, the J call TRBJ1-4, with D unclear. Trimming left V 6 bases short and J 5 bases short, with 19 bases between. Per the germline V gene, CDR1 is LNHDA and CDR2 is SQIVND (reference sequence). This CDR3 comprises 16 residues.

This clone was counted ten times or more. With a much larger clone just one base away, this may be a read error. Distinct nucleotide sequences in the sample also encode this CDR3. The V and J genes are TRBV7-9 and TRBJ2-7, with D tentatively TRBD1 (6 bases). This CDR3 is built from 12 residues. V was trimmed by 0 bases and J by 6 bases, leaving 6 bases between them. Germline values: CDR1 SEHNR, CDR2 FQNEAQ (reference sequence). The CDR3 DNA reads as TGTGCCAGCAGCTTAGCAGGGGGCGAGCAGTACTTC. This codes for CASSLAGGEQYF.

The J gene is TRBJ2-7, the V gene TRBV5-3, with TRBD1 matching over 8 bases. TRBV5-3 falls under the ORF class, with uncertain function. The ends lost 4 bases at V and 6 bases at J; junction bases unmatched: 24. CDR3 length: 19 residues. CDR3 sequence reads: CARSQTRIPDPGGSSEQYF. The CDR3 coding sequence is TGTGCCAGAAGCCAGACACGGATACCGGACCCAGGGGGCTCGAGCGAGCAGTACTTC.

This chain links TRBV27 with TRBJ2-7; TRBD1 agrees at 7 bases. The CDR3 runs to 13 residues. CDR1 and CDR2 (germline): MNHEY, SMNVEV (reference sequence). The V gene end was trimmed by 3 bases and the J gene end by 5 bases; junction bases not matched to a gene: 4. CDR3 loop: CASSLGTEHEQYF. In DNA, the CDR3 is TGTGCCAGCAGTTTGGGGACAGAACACGAGCAGTACTTC.